This TCR beta chain was recovered during a study of T cells in Graves' hyperthyroidism and ophthalmopathy. Study-level information: The authors collected peripheral blood at initial diagnosis, before any treatment. Whole-study results and caveats: The majority of expanded thyroid clonotypes above 0.001 also appeared in blood. Ophthalmopathy was identified by the model a median about 6 months ahead of onset.

The sample holds many counts of this clonotype. What it recognizes is unknown. The CDR3 is made up of 15 amino acids. The germline CDR1 and CDR2 sequences are SGHAT and FQNNGV. Trimming removed 2 bases from V and 6 bases from J, with 14 bases in between. TCR beta CDR3 region amplification was performed from RNA transcripts. TCR CDR3 underwent first-round RT-PCR with the HTBI primer set. In TCRdb, the multiplex PCR reads were re-called with MiXCR into one record per CDR3 protein. The sample gives some 300,000 distinct CDR3 sequences, approximately 19% of which show up once; about two fifths is in the top ten. It was over 9.5 ml of fresh peripheral blood that supplied the PBMCs.

Sequenced material: blood. This TCR derives from a middle-aged man with Graves' ophthalmopathy. This chain uses TRBV11-2 with TRBJ1-5, with D possibly matching TRBD1 (5 bases). CDR3 bases: TGTGCCAGCAGCTTAAATTCGGGGACTACTCAGCCCCAGCATTTT. Amino acids: CASSLNSGTTQPQHF.